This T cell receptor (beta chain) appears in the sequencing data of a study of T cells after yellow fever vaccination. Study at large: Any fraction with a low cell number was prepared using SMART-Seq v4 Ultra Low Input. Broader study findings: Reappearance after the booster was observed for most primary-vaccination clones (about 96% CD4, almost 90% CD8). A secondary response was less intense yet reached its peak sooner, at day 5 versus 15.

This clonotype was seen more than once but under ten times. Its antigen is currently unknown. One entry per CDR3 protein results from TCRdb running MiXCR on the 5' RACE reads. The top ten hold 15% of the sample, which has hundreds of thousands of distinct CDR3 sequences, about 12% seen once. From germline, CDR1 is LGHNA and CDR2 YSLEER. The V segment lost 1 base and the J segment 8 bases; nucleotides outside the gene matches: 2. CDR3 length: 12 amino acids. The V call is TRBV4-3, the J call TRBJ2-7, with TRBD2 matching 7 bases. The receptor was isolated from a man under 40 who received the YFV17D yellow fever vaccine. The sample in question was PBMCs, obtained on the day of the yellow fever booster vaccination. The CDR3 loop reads CASSQAGGKQYF. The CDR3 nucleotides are TGCGCCAGCAGCCAAGCCGGGGGGAAGCAGTACTTC.